The present T cell receptor (beta chain) was sequenced within a study of tumor and adjacent non-tumor tissue in lung cancer. In the study overall: Histology: about 13 adenocarcinoma, a couple of squamous cell carcinoma, 1 small cell lung cancer. Stage I to III disease affected some 11 men and roughly five women aged about 30 to 76. Around 4.2 million productive TCRbeta reads were obtained per sample on average.

Study results and limitations: Tumor repertoires had a smaller top 100 clone share than normal lung.

Worth noting for this clonotype: Its antigen is currently unknown. The final CDR3 position lacks the conserved phenylalanine or tryptophan, pointing to a likely read error.

TCRbeta libraries were built with three rounds of nested PCR, modified from ARM-PCR. TCRdb re-called the multiplex PCR reads through MiXCR, storing one row per CDR3 protein. The profile shows around 71,000 distinct CDR3 sequences, 72% of them singletons. This sample's RNA came from whole unsorted tissue. This CDR3 comprises 13 residues. The V and J ends lost 6 bases and 9 bases respectively, with 15 bases between them. Germline V lookup: CDR1 MDHEN, CDR2 SYDVKM. V gene TRBV28 combines with J gene TRBJ2-4, with no clear D. The sequence was collected from a woman aged 40 to 50 with non-small cell lung cancer. The sequencing sample was made of lung tumor tissue. In nucleotides, the CDR3 is TGTGCCAGCAGCACAATTCCCCTTGCCATTCAGTACCTC. This gives the protein CASSTIPLAIQYL.